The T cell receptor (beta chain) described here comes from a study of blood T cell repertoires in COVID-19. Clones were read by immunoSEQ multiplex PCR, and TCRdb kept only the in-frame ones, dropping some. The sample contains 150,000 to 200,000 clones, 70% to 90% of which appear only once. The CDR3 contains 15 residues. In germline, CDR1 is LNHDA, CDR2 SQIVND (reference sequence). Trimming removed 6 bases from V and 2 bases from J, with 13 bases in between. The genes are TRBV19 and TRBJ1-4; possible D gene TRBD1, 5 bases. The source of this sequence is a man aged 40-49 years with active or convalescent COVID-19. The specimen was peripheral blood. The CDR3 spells CASSERRQTNEKLFF. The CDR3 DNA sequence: TGTGCCAGTAGCGAACGCCGACAGACTAATGAAAAACTGTTTTTT.